The sequence of this TCR beta chain was determined in a study of identical twins. The table lists this clonotype with a few counts. One entry per CDR3 protein results from TCRdb running MiXCR on the 5' RACE reads. The top ten hold 1.5% to 2% of the sample, which has approximately 890,000 distinct CDR3 sequences, roughly an eighth seen once. CDR3 length: 14 residues. V was shortened by 4 bases and J by 5 bases, with 15 bases between the two germline ends. In germline, CDR1 is SGHAT, CDR2 FQNNGV. These same data were also listed under a study on yellow fever vaccine responses in identical twins.

The sample taken for sequencing was PBMCs. The V and J genes are TRBV11-2 and TRBJ2-7; D is perhaps TRBD1 (6 bases). This TCR was recovered from a young woman in good health. The DNA of the CDR3 is TGTGCCAGCAGCTCCGGGACAAATTTTCACGAGCAGTACTTC. As protein: CASSSGTNFHEQYF.